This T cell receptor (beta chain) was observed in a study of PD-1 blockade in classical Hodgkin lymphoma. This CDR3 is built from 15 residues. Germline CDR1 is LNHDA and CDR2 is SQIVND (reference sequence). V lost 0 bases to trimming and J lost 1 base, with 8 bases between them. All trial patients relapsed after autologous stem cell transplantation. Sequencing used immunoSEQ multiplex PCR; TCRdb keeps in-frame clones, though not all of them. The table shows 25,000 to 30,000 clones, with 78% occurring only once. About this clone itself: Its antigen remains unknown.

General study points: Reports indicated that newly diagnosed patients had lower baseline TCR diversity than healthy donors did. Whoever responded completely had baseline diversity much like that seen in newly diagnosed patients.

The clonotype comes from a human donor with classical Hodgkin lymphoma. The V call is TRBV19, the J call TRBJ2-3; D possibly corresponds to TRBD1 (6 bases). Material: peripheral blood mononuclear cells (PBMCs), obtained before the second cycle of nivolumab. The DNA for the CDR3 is TGTGCCAGTAGTATAGAAGGGGGTGGCACAGATACGCAGTATTTT. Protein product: CASSIEGGGTDTQYF.